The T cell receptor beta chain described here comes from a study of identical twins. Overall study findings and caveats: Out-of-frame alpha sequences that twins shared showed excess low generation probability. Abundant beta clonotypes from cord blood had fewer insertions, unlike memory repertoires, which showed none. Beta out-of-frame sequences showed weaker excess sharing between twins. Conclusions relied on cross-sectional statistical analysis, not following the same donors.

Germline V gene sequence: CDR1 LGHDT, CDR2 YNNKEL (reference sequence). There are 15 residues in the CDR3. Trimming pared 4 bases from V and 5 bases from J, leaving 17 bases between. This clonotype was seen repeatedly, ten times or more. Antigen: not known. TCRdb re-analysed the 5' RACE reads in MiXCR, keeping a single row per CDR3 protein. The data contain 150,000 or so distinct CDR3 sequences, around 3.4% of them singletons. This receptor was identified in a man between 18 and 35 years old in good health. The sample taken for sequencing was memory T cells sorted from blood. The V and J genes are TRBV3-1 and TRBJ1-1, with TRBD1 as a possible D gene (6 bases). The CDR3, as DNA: TGTGCCAGCAGCCGGCACAGGGTGGGGGGAACTGAAGCTTTCTTT. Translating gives CASSRHRVGGTEAFF.